The 2 T cell receptor beta chains in this list originate from one sample, sequenced in a study of T cell changes during pregnancy in multiple sclerosis. Here immunoSEQ multiplex PCR was the method, and the copy in TCRdb shows in-frame clones only, minus some. The sample lists 47,000 or so clones, around 90% occurring once. Specimen: peripheral blood, collected after pregnancy. Receptors originate from a female donor in good health, enrolled as a control in a pregnancy study.

The V gene is TRBV14, the J gene TRBJ2-7, with TRBD1 matching 11 bases. With V trimmed by 6 bases and J by 4 bases, 5 bases remained unmatched. CDR1 is SGHDN, CDR2 FVKESK, per germline. There are 14 residues in the CDR3. For the CDR3, the DNA is TGTGCCAGCAGTCGGACAGGGGGCTCGTACGAGCAGTACTTC. Translation gives CASSRTGGSYEQYF.

The chain carries TRBV7-9 and TRBJ2-1, with 9 bases identical to TRBD2. Germline values: CDR1 SEHNR, CDR2 FQNEAQ (reference sequence). Trimming cost V 5 bases and J 7 bases; bases outside gene matches: 9. The CDR3 is 15 residues long. This CDR3 reads CASSGGTSSGNEQFF. The CDR3 bases are TGTGCCAGCAGCGGCGGGACTAGCTCGGGAAATGAGCAGTTCTTC. Full variable domain (remainder filled in from reference TRBV7-9 and TRBJ2-1): DTGVSQNPRHKITKRGQNVTFRCDPISEHNRLYWYRQTLGQGPEFLTYFQNEAQLEKSRLLSDRFSAERPKGSFSTLEIQRTEQGDSAMYLCASSGGTSSGNEQFFGPGTRLTVL.